Reported below is one TCR beta chain. Under the authors' procedure: Reference gene primers were amplified, and this amplification served to estimate nucleated cell counts. Repertoires were generated with immunoSEQ multiplex PCR, while TCRdb's copy carries only in-frame clones and drops some. V and J calls and clone size are copied from that table; D and trimming were computed from the DNA. The sample lists approximately 300,000 clones, roughly 87% occurring once. V trimming: 1 base; J trimming: 7 bases; junction bases outside the gene matches: 7. This CDR3 comprises 15 residues. Per the germline V gene, CDR1 is MGHRA and CDR2 is YSYEKL. The sample belongs to a study of blood T cell repertoires in COVID-19. About the study: Researchers got acute and convalescent COVID-19 samples from the United States, Italy and Spain.

This TCR was sampled from a woman between 50 and 59 years old who had recovered from COVID-19. V gene TRBV4-1 combines with J gene TRBJ2-7; 10 bases line up with TRBD2. The specimen was peripheral blood. Here the CDR3 reads CASSQGPLAGDEQYF. The CDR3 nucleotides read TGCGCCAGCAGCCAAGGACCGCTAGCGGGAGATGAGCAGTACTTC.